One sample yielded the 16 T cell receptor beta chains listed below, sequenced in a study of T-cell reconstitution after alpha-beta-depleted transplantation in children. A library of TCRbeta sequences, prepared with unique molecular identifiers, was generated. TCRdb ran MiXCR on the PCR reads and lists one entry per CDR3 protein. The profile shows about 220,000 distinct CDR3 sequences, about a sixth of them singletons. Sequences were derived from PBMCs, mostly from graft donor cells, sampled 360 days after TCRalphabeta/CD19-depleted stem cell transplant. These receptors came from a male patient aged 2 to 9 who had a stem cell transplant for acute lymphoblastic leukemia, so the T cells may come from the graft donor.

V usage is TRBV2 and J usage is TRBJ2-1, with 10 bases that match TRBD1. The CDR3 spans 19 residues. CDR1 and CDR2 (germline): SNHLY, FYNNEI. The J segment lost 2 bases and the V segment lost 6 bases, leaving 16 bases of the junction unmatched. The CDR3 sequence: CASRSRDRGLRNTYNEQFF. In nucleotides, the CDR3 is TGTGCCAGCAGGTCCCGGGACAGGGGACTCCGAAATACCTACAATGAGCAGTTCTTC.

This chain links TRBV20-1 with TRBJ2-7; D is ambiguous. The length of the CDR3 is 11 residues. Germline-derived CDR1 and CDR2 are DFQATT and SNEGSKA (reference sequence). V was pared by 6 bases and J by 2 bases, with 8 bases between. The CDR3 spells CSAGRTYEQYF. CDR3 DNA sequence: TGCAGTGCAGGCAGAACCTACGAGCAGTACTTC.

The genes are TRBV11-2 and TRBJ2-7; D is ambiguous. V was trimmed by 4 bases and J by 0 bases, leaving 16 bases between them. In germline, CDR1 is SGHAT, CDR2 FQNNGV. This CDR3 is 16 amino acids long. This CDR3 reads CASSSTRGQHSYEQYF. In DNA form, the CDR3 reads TGTGCCAGCAGCTCCACCCGAGGCCAACACTCCTACGAGCAGTACTTC.

The chain has TRBV10-3 and TRBJ1-6; 8 bases line up with TRBD1. Germline V gene sequence: CDR1 ENHRY, CDR2 SYGVKD. V shed 3 bases, J shed 4 bases, and the junction held 5 bases outside the gene matches. CDR3 length equals 16 residues. This chain's CDR3 is CAISDGQGGYNSPLHF. CDR3 in DNA: TGTGCCATCAGTGATGGACAGGGAGGATATAATTCACCCCTCCACTTT.

The rearrangement uses TRBV7-2 and TRBJ2-2; D remains unclear. Trimming stripped 2 bases from V and 4 bases from J, with 5 bases between. Looked up from germline, CDR1 is SGHTA and CDR2 is FQGNSA. This CDR3 spans 13 amino acids. Here the CDR3 reads CASSLYITGELFF. As DNA, the CDR3 is TGTGCCAGCAGCTTATACATCACCGGGGAGCTGTTTTTT.

The chain employs TRBV29-1 and TRBJ2-3, with unresolved D. This CDR3 has 14 amino acids. Germline V gene lookup returns CDR1 SQVTM and CDR2 ANQGSEA. The V end was cut by 7 bases, the J end by 6 bases, with 20 bases between. The CDR3 loop reads CSAHQASTEDTQYF. The CDR3 DNA reads as TGCAGCGCCCATCAAGCGTCTACTGAGGATACGCAGTATTTT.

This clonotype has a handful of counts. The rearrangement links TRBV7-2 to TRBJ2-2; 9 nucleotides align to TRBD1. This CDR3 contains 14 residues. J was trimmed by 6 bases and V by 5 bases; bases with no gene match: 4. Germline V gene sequence: CDR1 SGHTA, CDR2 FQGNSA. In DNA form, the CDR3 reads TGTGCCAGCAGCCGAGACAGGGGGGCCGGGGAGCTGTTTTTT. Its protein is CASSRDRGAGELFF.

V gene TRBV25-1 combines with J gene TRBJ2-1; 9 positions agree with TRBD1. V lost 8 bases and J lost 3; bases outside the gene matches: 8. CDR3 size: 15 residues. The V gene's germline CDR1 is MGHDK and CDR2 SYGVNS. This CDR3 is CASGTGPEGYNEQFF. The DNA of the CDR3 is TGTGCCAGCGGGACAGGGCCTGAAGGCTACAATGAGCAGTTCTTC.

The V and J genes are TRBV4-3 and TRBJ2-3; the D gene could be TRBD1 or TRBD2 (5 bases each). V lost 5 bases and J 6 bases, leaving 15 bases between the germline ends. The CDR3 extends over 14 amino acids. Germline lookup yields CDR1 LGHNA and CDR2 YSLEER. The DNA for the CDR3 is TGCGCCAGCAGCGCAGGGAGTCAATCTGATACGCAGTATTTT. Translating gives CASSAGSQSDTQYF.

In DNA, the CDR3 is TGTGCCAGCAGCCGTACGACTGTCGTGTGGGAGCAGTACTTC. As protein: CASSRTTVVWEQYF. V usage is TRBV28 and J usage is TRBJ2-7, with no clear D. This CDR3 is 14 amino acids long. Trimming removed 6 bases at V and 7 bases at J, with 19 bases between. The germline V gene has CDR1 MDHEN and CDR2 SYDVKM. Based on the CDR3 plus reference TRBV28 and TRBJ2-7, the full variable domain is DVKVTQSSRYLVKRTGEKVFLECVQDMDHENMFWYRQDPGLGLRLIYFSYDVKMKEKGDIPEGYSVSREKKERFSLILESASTNQTSMYLCASSRTTVVWEQYFGPGTRLTVT.

J is TRBJ2-3 and V is TRBV12-3 or TRBV12-4; 7 bases fit TRBD2. The J segment lost 2 bases and the V segment lost 5 bases, leaving 19 bases of the junction unmatched. This CDR3 is built from 19 residues. Here the CDR3 DNA reads TGTGCCAGCAGTCCCGGGGCGGCGGGGGAGGCTGGGAACACAGATACGCAGTATTTT. It is translated as CASSPGAAGEAGNTDTQYF.

Points on this clonotype: A much larger clone lies one base from this, so it may be a read error. The rearrangement joins TRBV7-9 to TRBJ2-3; 8 bases are shared with TRBD1. The CDR3 length is 15 residues. V was clipped by 5 bases and J by 0 bases; unmatched bases: 4. Looked up from germline, CDR1 is SEHNR and CDR2 is FQNEAQ (reference sequence). Here the CDR3 reads CASSPRQGSTDTQYF. The CDR3 bases are TGTGCCAGCAGCCCCCGACAGGGGAGCACAGATACGCAGTATTTT.

This clonotype was seen more than once but under ten times. The V gene is TRBV10-2, the J gene TRBJ2-2; no clear D gene. The CDR3 is 12 residues long. V was cut by 8 bases and J by 1 base, with 5 bases left in between. Germline V gene sequence: CDR1 WSHSY, CDR2 SAAADI. The CDR3 DNA follows: TGCGCCAGCCATGGGAACACCGGGGAGCTGTTTTTT. Amino acids: CASHGNTGELFF.

This chain links TRBV30 with TRBJ1-6; D gene unclear. Germline V lookup: CDR1 GTSNPN, CDR2 SVGIG (reference sequence). V was clipped by 3 bases and J by 9 bases, with 12 bases between them. This CDR3 region has 13 residues. This chain's CDR3 is CAWRPNARSPLHF. CDR3 coding DNA: TGTGCCTGGAGGCCCAACGCCCGTTCACCCCTCCACTTT.

V is TRBV5-1 and J is TRBJ2-2; D perhaps matches TRBD1 (5 bases). CDR1 SGHRS and CDR2 YFSETQ come from the germline V gene. This CDR3 has 16 amino acids. V was shortened by 2 bases and J by 0 bases, with 11 bases between the two germline ends. As DNA, the CDR3 is TGCGCCAGCAGCTTCGTAAGGGGCCCGAACACCGGGGAGCTGTTTTTT. It specifies CASSFVRGPNTGELFF.

The rearrangement uses TRBV4-3 and TRBJ2-3; weak D call: TRBD1 (5 bases). V lost 0 bases and J 0 bases, leaving 13 bases between the germline ends. There are 17 residues in the CDR3. From germline, CDR1 is LGHNA and CDR2 YSLEER. In nucleotides, the CDR3 is TGCGCCAGCAGCCAAGAAGGAACAGGAGCTAGCACAGATACGCAGTATTTT. Protein sequence: CASSQEGTGASTDTQYF.